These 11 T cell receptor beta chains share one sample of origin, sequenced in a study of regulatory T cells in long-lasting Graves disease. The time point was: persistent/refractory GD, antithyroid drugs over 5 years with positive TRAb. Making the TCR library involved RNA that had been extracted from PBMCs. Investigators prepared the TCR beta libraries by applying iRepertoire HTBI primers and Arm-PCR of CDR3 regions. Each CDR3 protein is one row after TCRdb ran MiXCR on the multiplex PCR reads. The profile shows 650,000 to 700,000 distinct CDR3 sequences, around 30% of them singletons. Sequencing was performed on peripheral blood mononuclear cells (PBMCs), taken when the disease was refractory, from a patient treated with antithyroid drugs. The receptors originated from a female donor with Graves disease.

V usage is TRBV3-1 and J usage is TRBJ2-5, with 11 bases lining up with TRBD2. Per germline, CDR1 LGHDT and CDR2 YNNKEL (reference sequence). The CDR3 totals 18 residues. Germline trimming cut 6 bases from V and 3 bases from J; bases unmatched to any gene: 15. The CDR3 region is CASSRYTSGTSGEETQYF. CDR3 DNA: TGTGCCAGCAGTCGTTATACTTCCGGGACTAGCGGTGAAGAGACCCAGTACTTC.

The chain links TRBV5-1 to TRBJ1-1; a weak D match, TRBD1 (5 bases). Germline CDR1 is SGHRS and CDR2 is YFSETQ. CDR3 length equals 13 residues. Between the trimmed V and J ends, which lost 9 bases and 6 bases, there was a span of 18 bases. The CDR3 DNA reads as TGCGCCACCCGAGAGTTTGGGGGGTCTGAAGCTTTCTTT. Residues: CATREFGGSEAFF. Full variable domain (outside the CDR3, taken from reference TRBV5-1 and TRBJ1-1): KAGVTQTPRYLIKTRGQQVTLSCSPISGHRSVSWYQQTPGQGLQFLFEYFSETQRNKGNFPGRFSGRQFSNSRSEMNVSTLELGDSALYLCATREFGGSEAFFGQGTRLTVV.

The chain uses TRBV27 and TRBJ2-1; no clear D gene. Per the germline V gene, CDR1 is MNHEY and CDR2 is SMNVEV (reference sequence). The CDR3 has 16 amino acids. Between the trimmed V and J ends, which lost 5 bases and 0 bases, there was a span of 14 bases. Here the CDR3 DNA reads TGTGCCAGCAGTCACGTGGCGTGGAACTCCTACAATGAGCAGTTCTTC. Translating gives CASSHVAWNSYNEQFF.

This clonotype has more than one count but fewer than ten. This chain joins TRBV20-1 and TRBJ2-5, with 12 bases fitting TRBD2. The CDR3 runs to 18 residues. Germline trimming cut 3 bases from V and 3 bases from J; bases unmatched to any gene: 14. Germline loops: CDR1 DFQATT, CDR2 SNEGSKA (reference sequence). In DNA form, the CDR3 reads TGCAGTGCTAGTCGGCTAAACCGACTAGCGGGAGAGAAAGAGACCCAGTACTTC. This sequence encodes CSASRLNRLAGEKETQYF.

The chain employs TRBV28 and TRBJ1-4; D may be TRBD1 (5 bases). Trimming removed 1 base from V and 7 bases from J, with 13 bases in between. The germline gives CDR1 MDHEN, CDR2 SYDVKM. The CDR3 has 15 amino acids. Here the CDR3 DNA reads TGTGCCAGCAGTTTATTAGCCGGGGGGAGTGAAAAACTGTTTTTT. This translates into CASSLLAGGSEKLFF.

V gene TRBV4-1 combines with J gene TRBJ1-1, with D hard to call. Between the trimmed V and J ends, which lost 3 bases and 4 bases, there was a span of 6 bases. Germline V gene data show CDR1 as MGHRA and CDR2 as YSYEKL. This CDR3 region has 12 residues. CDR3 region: CASSHPLTEAFF. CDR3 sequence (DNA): TGCGCCAGCAGCCATCCCCTCACTGAAGCTTTCTTT.

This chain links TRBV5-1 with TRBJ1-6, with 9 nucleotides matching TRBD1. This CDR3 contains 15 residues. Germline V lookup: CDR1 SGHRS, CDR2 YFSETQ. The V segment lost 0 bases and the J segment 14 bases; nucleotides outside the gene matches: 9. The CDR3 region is CASSLETGGGMSLHF. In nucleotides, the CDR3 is TGCGCCAGCAGCTTGGAGACAGGGGGGGGTATGTCCCTCCACTTT.

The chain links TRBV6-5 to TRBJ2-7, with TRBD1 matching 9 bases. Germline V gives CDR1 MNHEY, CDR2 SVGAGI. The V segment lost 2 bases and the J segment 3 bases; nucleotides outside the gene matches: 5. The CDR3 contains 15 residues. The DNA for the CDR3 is TGTGCCAGCAGTTACCAAGAGACAGGGGGCTACGAGCAGTACTTC. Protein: CASSYQETGGYEQYF.

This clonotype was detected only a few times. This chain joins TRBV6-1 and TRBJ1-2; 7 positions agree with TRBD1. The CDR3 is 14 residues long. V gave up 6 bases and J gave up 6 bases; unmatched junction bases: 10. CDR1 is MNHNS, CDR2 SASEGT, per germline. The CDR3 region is CASRPDRAEDGYTF. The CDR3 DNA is TGTGCCAGCAGACCCGACAGGGCGGAGGATGGCTACACCTTC.

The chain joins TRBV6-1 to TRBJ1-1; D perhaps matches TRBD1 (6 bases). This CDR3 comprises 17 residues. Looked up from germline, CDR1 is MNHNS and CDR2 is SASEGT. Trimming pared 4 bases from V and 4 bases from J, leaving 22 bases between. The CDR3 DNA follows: TGTGCCAGCAGTGCCAATCCCTCAGGGGCGTGGTGCACTGAAGCTTTCTTT. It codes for CASSANPSGAWCTEAFF.

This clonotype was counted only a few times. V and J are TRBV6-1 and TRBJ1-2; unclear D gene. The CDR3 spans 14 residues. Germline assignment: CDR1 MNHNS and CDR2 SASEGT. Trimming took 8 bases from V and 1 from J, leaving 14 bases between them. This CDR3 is CASRVGHGNYGYTF. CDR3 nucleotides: TGTGCCAGCCGTGTTGGGCACGGTAACTATGGCTACACCTTC.